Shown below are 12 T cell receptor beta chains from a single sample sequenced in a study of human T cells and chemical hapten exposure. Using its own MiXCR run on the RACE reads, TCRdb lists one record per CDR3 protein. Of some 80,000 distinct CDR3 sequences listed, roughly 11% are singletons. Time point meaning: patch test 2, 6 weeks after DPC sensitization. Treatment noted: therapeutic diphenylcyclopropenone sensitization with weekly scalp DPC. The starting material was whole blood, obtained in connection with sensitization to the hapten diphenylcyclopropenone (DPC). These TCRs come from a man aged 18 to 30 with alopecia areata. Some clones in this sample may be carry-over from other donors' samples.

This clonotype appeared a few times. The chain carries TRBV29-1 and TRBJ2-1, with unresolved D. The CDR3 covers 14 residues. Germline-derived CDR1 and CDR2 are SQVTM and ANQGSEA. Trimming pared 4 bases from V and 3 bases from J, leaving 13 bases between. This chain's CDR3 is CSVGDSIIYNEQFF. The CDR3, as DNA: TGCAGCGTTGGAGACTCAATAATCTACAATGAGCAGTTCTTC.

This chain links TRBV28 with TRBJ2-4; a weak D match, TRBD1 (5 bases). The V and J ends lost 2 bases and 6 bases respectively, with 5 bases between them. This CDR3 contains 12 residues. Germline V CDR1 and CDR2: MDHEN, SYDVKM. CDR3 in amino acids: CASSLTGNIQYF. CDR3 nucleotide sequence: TGTGCCAGCAGTTTAACAGGAAACATTCAGTACTTC.

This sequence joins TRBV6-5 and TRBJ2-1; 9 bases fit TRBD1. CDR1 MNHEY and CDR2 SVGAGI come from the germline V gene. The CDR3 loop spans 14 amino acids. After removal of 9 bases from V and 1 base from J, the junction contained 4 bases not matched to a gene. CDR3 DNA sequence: TGTGCCAGTACCGGGACAGGGTCCTACAATGAGCAGTTCTTC. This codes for CASTGTGSYNEQFF.

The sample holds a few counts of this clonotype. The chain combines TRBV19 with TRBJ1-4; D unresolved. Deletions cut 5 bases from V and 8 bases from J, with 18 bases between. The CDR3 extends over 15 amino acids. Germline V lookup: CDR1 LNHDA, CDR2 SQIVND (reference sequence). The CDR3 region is CASSLRQSLLEKLFF. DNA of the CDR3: TGTGCCAGTAGTCTACGACAATCGCTTCTGGAAAAACTGTTTTTT.

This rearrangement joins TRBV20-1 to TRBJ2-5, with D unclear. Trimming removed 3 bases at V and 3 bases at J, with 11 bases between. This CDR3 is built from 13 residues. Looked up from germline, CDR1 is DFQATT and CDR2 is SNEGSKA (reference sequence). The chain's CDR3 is CSARPAPKETQYF. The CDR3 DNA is TGCAGTGCTAGGCCGGCCCCAAAAGAGACCCAGTACTTC.

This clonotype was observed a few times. The CDR3 nucleotides are TGTGCCAGCAGCTCACAGGGCTCGAACACCGGGGAGCTGTTTTTT. Its translation is CASSSQGSNTGELFF. This chain connects TRBV5-6 to TRBJ2-2; maybe TRBD1 (6 bases). This CDR3 is built from 15 residues. The V and J ends lost 3 bases and 0 bases respectively, with 9 bases between them. Looked up from germline, CDR1 is SGHDT and CDR2 is YYEEEE.

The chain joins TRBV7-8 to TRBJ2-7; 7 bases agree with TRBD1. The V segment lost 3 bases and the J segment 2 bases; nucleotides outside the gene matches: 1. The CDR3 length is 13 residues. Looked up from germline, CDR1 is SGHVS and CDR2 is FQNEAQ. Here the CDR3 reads CASSLTGTYEQYV. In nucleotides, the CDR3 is TGTGCCAGCAGCTTGACAGGGACCTACGAGCAGTACGTC.

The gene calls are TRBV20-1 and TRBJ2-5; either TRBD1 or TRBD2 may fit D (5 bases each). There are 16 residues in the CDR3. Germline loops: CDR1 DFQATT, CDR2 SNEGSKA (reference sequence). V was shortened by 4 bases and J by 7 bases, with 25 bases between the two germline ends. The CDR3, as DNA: TGCAGTGCTAAGGGACCACAATGGGAAGGTTCCGGGACCCAGTACTTC. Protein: CSAKGPQWEGSGTQYF.

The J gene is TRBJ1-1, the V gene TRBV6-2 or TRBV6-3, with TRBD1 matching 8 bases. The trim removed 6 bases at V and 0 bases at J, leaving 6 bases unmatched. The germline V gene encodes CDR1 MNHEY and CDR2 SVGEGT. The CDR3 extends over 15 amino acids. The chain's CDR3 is CASRVGQGMNTEAFF. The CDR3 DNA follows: TGTGCCAGCAGAGTTGGACAGGGCATGAACACTGAAGCTTTCTTT.

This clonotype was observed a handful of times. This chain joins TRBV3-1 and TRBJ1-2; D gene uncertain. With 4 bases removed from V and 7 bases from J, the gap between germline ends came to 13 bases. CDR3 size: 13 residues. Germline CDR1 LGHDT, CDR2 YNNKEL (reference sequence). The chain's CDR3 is CASSPAGGSGYTF. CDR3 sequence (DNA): TGTGCCAGCAGCCCCGCAGGAGGCAGTGGCTACACCTTC.

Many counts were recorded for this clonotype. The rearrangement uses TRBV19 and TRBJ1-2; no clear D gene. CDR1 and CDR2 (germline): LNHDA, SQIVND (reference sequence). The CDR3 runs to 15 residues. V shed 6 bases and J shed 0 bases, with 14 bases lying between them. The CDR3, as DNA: TGTGCCAGTAGGAAGGCGGCACATTCTAACTATGGCTACACCTTC. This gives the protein CASRKAAHSNYGYTF. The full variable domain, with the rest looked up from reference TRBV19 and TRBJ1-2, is DGGITQSPKYLFRKEGQNVTLSCEQNLNHDAMYWYRQDPGQGLRLIYYSQIVNDFQKGDIAEGYSVSREKKESFPLTVTSAQKNPTAFYLCASRKAAHSNYGYTFGSGTRLTVV.

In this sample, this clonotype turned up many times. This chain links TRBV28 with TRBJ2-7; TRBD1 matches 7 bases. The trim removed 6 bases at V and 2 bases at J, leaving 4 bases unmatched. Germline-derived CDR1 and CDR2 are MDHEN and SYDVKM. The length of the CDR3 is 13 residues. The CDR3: CASRLTGAYEQYF. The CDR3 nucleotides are TGTGCCAGCAGGCTTACAGGGGCCTACGAGCAGTACTTC.